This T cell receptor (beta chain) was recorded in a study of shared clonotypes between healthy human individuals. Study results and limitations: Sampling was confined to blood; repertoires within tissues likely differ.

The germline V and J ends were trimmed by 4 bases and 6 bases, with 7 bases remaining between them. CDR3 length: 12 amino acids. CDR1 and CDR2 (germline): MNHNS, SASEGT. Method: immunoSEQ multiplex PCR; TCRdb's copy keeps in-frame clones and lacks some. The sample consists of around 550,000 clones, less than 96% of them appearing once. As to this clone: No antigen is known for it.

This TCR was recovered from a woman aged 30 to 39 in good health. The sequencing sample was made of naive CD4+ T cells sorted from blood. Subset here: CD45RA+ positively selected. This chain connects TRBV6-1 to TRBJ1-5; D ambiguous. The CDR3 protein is CASSAPPQPQHF. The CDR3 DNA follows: TGTGCCAGCAGTGCCCCACCTCAGCCCCAGCATTTT.